This section outlines one T cell receptor (beta chain) sequence together with its context. This clonotype was counted only a few times. What antigen it recognizes has not been identified. No base qualities exist here, and no much larger clone lies one base off it. TCR repertoires of sorted CD4+ and CD8+ blood T cells from severe aplastic anemia patients and healthy subjects were deep-sequenced in the study. Ficoll-Paque density gradient centrifugation was used to isolate peripheral blood mononuclear cells. Before DNA was extracted, CD4+ and CD8+ T cells were sorted using either FACS or magnetic beads. This specimen belongs to a study of CD8+CD57+ T cells in acquired aplastic anemia (dated by TCRdb to the late 2010s). Turning to the overall study: A mean of about 3.2 ug of DNA, ranging from roughly 0.18 to 30 ug, was extracted from sorted CD4+ and CD8+ cells. General conclusions and limits of the study: Around 31 CD8+ CDR3 sequences were shared between patients and controls but appeared highly expressed in patients and within their immunodominant clones. Between patients and healthy controls, no significant difference in CD8+ Simpson's diversity was found (P=0.060).

The germline V gene yields LGHNT for CDR1 and FRNRAP for CDR2. The CDR3, from cysteine to phenylalanine, totals 14 residues. CDR3 DNA only is kept here, 42 bases in frame from base 1. Profiling of TCR beta VDJ combinations and CDR3 sequences used genomic DNA as the template. An Illumina HiSeq 2000 was used for TCR repertoire sequencing. As for the original processing: TRBV/TRBJ rearrangement plots, CDR3 size and DJ length profiles, and Simpson's diversity index were used to evaluate the repertoires. The most abundant DNA sequence in the deep sequencing data was taken as the immunodominant clone. CDR3 amino acid sequences were screened for sharing across subjects and compared with published repertoires and the VDJdb database. TCRdb passed the public sequencing reads through fastp at Q25 and MiXCR, retaining productive beta sequences. CDR3 protein duplicates are merged, each entry listing the most common genes and DNA. The V and J calls and clone size are TCRdb's, not the authors'. The sample table lists hundreds of thousands of distinct CDR3 sequences, approximately 56% of them with a count of one. 8% of the sample is in the top ten clones.

Recombination linked TRBV12-5 to TRBJ2-7; a confident D gene designation cannot be given. The sequence was obtained from a human donor with severe aplastic anemia or a healthy control (not recorded which). Sequencing used sorted CD4+, CD8+, or CD8+CD57+ T cells (not recorded which) from PBMCs. The CDR3 protein sequence reads: CASSLSGLPYEQYF. The DNA sequence is TGTGCCAGCAGTTTAAGTGGCTTACCGTACGAGCAGTACTTC. The reference TRBV12-5 and TRBJ2-7 proteins fill in what lies around the CDR3, so the full variable domain reads DARVTQTPRHKVTEMGQEVTMRCQPILGHNTVFWYRQTMMQGLELLAYFRNRAPLDDSGMPKDRFSAEMPDATLATLKIQPSEPRDSAVYFCASSLSGLPYEQYFGPGTRLTVT.